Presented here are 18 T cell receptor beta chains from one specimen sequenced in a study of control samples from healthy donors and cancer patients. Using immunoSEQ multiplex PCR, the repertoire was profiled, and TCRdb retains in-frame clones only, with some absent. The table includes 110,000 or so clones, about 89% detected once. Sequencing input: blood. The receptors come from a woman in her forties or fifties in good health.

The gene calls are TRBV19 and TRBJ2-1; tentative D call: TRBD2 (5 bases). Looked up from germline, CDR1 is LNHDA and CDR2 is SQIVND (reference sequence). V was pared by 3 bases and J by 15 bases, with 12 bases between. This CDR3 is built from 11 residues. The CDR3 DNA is TGTGCCAGTAGTATTGCGGGTAGAGGGTTCTTC. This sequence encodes CASSIAGRGFF.

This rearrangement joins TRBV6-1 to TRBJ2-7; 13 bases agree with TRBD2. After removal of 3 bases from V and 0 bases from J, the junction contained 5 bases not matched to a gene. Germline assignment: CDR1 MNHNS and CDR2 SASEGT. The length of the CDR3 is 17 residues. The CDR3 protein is CASSDGTSGVSSYEQYF. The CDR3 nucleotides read TGTGCCAGCAGTGATGGGACTAGCGGGGTTAGCTCCTACGAGCAGTACTTC.

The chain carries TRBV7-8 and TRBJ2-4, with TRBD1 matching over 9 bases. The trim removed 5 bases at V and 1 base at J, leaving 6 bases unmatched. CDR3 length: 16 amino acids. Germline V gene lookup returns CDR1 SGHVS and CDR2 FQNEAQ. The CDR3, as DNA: TGTGCCAGCAGCCCCGACAGGGGGTGGGCCAAAAACATTCAGTACTTC. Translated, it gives CASSPDRGWAKNIQYF.

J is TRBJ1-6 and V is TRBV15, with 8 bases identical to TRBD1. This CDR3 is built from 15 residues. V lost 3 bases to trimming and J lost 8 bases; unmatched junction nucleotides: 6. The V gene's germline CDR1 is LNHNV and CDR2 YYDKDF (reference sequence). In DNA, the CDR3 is TGTGCCACCAGCAGGGAAGCAGGGGGCCATTCACCCCTCCACTTT. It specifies CATSREAGGHSPLHF.

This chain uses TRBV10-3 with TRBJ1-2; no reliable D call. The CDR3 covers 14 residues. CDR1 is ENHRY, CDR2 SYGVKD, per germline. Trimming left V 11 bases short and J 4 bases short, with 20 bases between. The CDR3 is CASSGREKSYGYTF. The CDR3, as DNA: TGTGCCTCCTCCGGACGGGAGAAATCCTATGGCTACACCTTC.

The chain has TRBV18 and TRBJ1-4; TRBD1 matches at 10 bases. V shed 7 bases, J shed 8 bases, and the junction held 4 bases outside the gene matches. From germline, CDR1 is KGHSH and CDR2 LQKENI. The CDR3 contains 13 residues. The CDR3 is CASFRDRGEKLFF. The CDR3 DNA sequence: TGTGCCAGCTTCCGGGACAGGGGCGAAAAACTGTTTTTT.

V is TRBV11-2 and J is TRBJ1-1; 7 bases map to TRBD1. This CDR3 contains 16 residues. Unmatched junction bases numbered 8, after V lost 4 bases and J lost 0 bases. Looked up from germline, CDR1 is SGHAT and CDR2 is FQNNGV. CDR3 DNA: TGTGCCAGCAGCTCCTACGGGACAGTCGTGAACACTGAAGCTTTCTTT. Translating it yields CASSSYGTVVNTEAFF.

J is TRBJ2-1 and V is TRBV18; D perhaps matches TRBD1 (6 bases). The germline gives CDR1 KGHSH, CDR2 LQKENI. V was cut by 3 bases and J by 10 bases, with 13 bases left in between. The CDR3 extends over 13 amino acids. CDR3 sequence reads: CASSPGAGAEQFF. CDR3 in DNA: TGTGCCAGCTCACCCGGGGCAGGGGCGGAGCAGTTCTTC.

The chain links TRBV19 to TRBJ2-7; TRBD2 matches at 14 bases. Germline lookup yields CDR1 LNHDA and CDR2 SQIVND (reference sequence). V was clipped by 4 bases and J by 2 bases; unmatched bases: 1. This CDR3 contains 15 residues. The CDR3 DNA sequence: TGTGCCAGTAGTAAGGGACTAGCGGGGGCCTACGAGCAGTACGTC. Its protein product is CASSKGLAGAYEQYV.

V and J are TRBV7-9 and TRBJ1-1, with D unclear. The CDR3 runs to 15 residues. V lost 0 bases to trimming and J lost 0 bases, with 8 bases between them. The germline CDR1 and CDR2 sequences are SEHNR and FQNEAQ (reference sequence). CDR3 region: CASSLAIGLNTEAFF. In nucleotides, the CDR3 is TGTGCCAGCAGCTTAGCGATCGGGTTGAACACTGAAGCTTTCTTT.

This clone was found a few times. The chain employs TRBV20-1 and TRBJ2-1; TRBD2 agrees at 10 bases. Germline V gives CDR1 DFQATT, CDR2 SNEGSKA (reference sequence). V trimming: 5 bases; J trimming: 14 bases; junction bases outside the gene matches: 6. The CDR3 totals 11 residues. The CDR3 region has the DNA TGCAGTGCTGACGCCGGGACTAGCGAGTTCTTC. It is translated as CSADAGTSEFF.

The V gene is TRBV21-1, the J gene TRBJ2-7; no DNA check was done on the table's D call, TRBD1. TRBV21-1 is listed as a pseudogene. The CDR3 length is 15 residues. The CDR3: CASSKAYDSSYEQYV. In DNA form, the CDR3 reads TGTGCCAGCAGCAAAGCGTATGACAGTTCCTACGAGCAGTACGTC.

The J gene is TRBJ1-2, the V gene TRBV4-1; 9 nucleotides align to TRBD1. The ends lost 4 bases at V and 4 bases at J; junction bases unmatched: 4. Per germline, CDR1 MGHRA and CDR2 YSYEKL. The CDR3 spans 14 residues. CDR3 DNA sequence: TGCGCCAGCAGCCTGGACAGGGGTTCCTATGGCTACACCTTC. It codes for CASSLDRGSYGYTF.

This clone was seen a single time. In nucleotides, the CDR3 is TGTGCCAGCAGCGTCGGACTGAGTAATTCACCCCTCCACTTT. Translated: CASSVGLSNSPLHF. The genes are TRBV6-5 and TRBJ1-6, with D hard to call. The length of the CDR3 is 14 residues. Trimming stripped 6 bases from V and 6 bases from J, with 12 bases between. Germline V lookup: CDR1 MNHEY, CDR2 SVGAGI.

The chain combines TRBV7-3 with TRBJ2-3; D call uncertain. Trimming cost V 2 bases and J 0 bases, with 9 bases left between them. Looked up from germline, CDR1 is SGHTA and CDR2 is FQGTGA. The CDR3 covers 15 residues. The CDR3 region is CASSLEPSSTDTQYF. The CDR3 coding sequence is TGTGCCAGCAGCTTAGAGCCGTCTAGCACAGATACGCAGTATTTT.

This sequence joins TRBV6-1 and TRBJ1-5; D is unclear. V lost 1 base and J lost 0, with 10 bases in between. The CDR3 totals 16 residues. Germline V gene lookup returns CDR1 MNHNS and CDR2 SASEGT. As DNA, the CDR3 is TGTGCCAGCAGTGAAGTTCCGGCACCTAGCAATCAGCCCCAGCATTTT. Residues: CASSEVPAPSNQPQHF.

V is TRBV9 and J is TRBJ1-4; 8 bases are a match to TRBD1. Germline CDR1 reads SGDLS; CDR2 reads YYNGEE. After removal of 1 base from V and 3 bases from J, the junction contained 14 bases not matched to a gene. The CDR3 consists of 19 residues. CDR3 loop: CASSVTPTGGMVANEKLFF. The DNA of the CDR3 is TGTGCCAGCAGCGTAACCCCAACAGGGGGGATGGTGGCTAATGAAAAACTGTTTTTT.

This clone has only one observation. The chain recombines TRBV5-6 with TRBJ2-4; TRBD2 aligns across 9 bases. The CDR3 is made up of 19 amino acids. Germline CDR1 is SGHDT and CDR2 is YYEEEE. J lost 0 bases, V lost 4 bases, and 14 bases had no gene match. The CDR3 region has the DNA TGTGCCAGCAGCCTATTTAGCGGGGGCCCGTCGGTAGCCAAAAACATTCAGTACTTC. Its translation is CASSLFSGGPSVAKNIQYF.